This T cell receptor beta chain emerged from a study of blood T cell repertoires in COVID-19. In the study overall: Some COVID-19 samples were acute and others convalescent; all came from the United States, Italy and Spain. PBMCs, B-cell-depleted T cells, or T cells were the source of the cDNA or gDNA that made up the material.

The germline CDR1 and CDR2 sequences are SGHAT and FQNNGV. This CDR3 region has 14 residues. V was trimmed by 0 bases and J by 7 bases, leaving 7 bases between them. Authors' data handling: Amplified reference gene primers provided the basis for estimating nucleated cell counts. Only in-frame clones appear in the TCRdb table, and some are missing; sequencing was by immunoSEQ multiplex PCR. The D gene and trimming were derived from the DNA, and the V and J assignments and clone size from that table. The sample shows about 250,000 clones, around 90% of them seen only once. This chain joins TRBV11-2 and TRBJ1-6; D is uncertain. The source material was peripheral blood. This receptor was obtained from a young man with active or convalescent COVID-19. The CDR3 loop is CASSLERSNSPLHF. For the CDR3, the DNA is TGTGCCAGCAGCTTAGAACGGTCGAATTCACCCCTCCACTTT.